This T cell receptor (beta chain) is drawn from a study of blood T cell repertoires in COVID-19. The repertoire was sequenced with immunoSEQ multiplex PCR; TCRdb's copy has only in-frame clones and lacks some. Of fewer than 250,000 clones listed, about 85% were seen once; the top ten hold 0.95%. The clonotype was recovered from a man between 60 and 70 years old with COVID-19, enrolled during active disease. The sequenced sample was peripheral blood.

This CDR3 is CASSFSRGGDTQYF. The CDR3 DNA is TGTGCCAGCAGTTTTTCCAGGGGTGGCGATACGCAGTATTTT. The gene calls are TRBV28 and TRBJ2-3, with D possibly TRBD1 on 6 matching bases. CDR1 is MDHEN, CDR2 SYDVKM, per germline. The CDR3 runs 14 residues. Trimming shortened V by 3 bases and J by 6 bases, and 13 bases separated the two germline ends.